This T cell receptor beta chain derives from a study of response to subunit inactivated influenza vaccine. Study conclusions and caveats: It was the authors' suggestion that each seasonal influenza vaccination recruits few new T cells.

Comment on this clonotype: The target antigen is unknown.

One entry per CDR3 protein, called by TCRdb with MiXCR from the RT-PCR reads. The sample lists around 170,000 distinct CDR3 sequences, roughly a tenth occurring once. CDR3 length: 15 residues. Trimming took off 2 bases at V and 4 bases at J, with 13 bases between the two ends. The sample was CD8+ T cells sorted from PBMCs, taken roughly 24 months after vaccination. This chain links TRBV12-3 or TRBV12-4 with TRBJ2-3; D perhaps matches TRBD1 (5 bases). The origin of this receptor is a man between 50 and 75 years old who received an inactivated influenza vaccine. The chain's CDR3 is CASSLSPWGPDTQYF. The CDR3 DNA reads TGTGCCAGCAGTTTATCTCCCTGGGGCCCAGATACGCAGTATTTT.